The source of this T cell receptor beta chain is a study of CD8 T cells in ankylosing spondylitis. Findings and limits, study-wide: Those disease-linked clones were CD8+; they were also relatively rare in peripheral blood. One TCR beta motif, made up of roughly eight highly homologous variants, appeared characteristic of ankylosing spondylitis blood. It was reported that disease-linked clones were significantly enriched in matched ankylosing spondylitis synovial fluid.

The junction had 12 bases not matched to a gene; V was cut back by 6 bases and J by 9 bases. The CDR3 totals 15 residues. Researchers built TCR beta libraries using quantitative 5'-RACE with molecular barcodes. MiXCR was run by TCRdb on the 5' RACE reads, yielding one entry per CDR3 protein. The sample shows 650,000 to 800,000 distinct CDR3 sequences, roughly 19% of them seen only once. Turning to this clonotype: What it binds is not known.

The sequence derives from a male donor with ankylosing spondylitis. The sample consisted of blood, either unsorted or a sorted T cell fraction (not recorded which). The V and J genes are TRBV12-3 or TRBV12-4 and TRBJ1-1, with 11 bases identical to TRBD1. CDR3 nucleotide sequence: TGTGCCAGCAGAGAACCGGGACAGGGGGGATTTAAAGCTTTCTTT. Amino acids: CASREPGQGGFKAFF.